A single sample gave rise to the 20 T cell receptor beta chains below, sequenced in a study of a mutant IDH1 vaccine in newly diagnosed glioma. Time point: week 47, end of study. Mutant IDH1 20-mer peptide, at 300 ug, made up each vaccine dose, with topical imiquimod. Clones were sequenced by immunoSEQ multiplex PCR, and TCRdb holds only the in-frame ones, with some missing. This table holds fewer than 70,000 clones, around 83% found once. Antigens for these TCRs are unknown. Sequenced material: PBMCs, taken from a glioma patient whose treatment included an IDH1 peptide vaccine. These receptors came from a young man with glioma.

This chain links TRBV6-1 with TRBJ1-5, with 7 bases matching TRBD1. There are 15 residues in the CDR3. The germline CDR1 and CDR2 sequences are MNHNS and SASEGT. With V trimmed by 7 bases and J by 11 bases, 17 bases remained unmatched. CDR3 in DNA: TGTGCCAGCACACCCCCCCAGTGGAGGGGGCTAGCCCAGCATTTT. Translation: CASTPPQWRGLAQHF.

V usage is TRBV5-1 and J usage is TRBJ1-2; TRBD1 is a possible D gene (5 bases). The V gene's germline CDR1 is SGHRS and CDR2 YFSETQ. The ends were cut back, 3 bases at V and 4 bases at J, with 13 bases in the middle. The CDR3 runs to 14 residues. This CDR3 is CASSYTQGSYGYTF. CDR3 nucleotide sequence: TGCGCCAGCAGCTATACCCAGGGCTCCTATGGCTACACCTTC. The whole variable domain, remainder taken from reference TRBV5-1 and TRBJ1-2, is KAGVTQTPRYLIKTRGQQVTLSCSPISGHRSVSWYQQTPGQGLQFLFEYFSETQRNKGNFPGRFSGRQFSNSRSEMNVSTLELGDSALYLCASSYTQGSYGYTFGSGTRLTVV.

CDR3 region: CASSPTRTGGSGNTIYF. The CDR3 nucleotides are TGCGCCAGCAGCCCAACTCGGACAGGGGGCTCTGGAAACACCATATATTTT. V gene TRBV5-1 combines with J gene TRBJ1-3; 10 bases are shared with TRBD1. V trimming: 4 bases; J trimming: 0 bases; junction bases outside the gene matches: 7. The CDR3 is 17 amino acids. Germline V gene data show CDR1 as SGHRS and CDR2 as YFSETQ.

The chain combines TRBV14 with TRBJ2-1, with 11 positions matching TRBD1. V dropped 0 bases and J dropped 4; count of bases not matched to a gene: 5. The CDR3 totals 17 residues. The germline V gene has CDR1 SGHDN and CDR2 FVKESK. The chain's CDR3 is CASSQDFGTGGYNEQFF. CDR3 nucleotide sequence: TGTGCCAGCAGCCAAGATTTTGGGACAGGGGGTTACAATGAGCAGTTCTTC.

The V call is TRBV19, the J call TRBJ2-3; no clear D. The CDR3 loop spans 15 amino acids. V dropped 3 bases and J dropped 0 bases, with 10 bases sitting between them. CDR1 is LNHDA and CDR2 is SQIVND in the germline V gene (reference sequence). The CDR3 loop reads CASSIQVLSTDTQYF. The CDR3 DNA reads as TGTGCCAGTAGTATCCAGGTTTTGAGCACAGATACGCAGTATTTT.

The chain uses TRBV19 and TRBJ1-3, with D possibly being TRBD1 (6 bases). The CDR3 spans 14 residues. The germline V gene has CDR1 LNHDA and CDR2 SQIVND (reference sequence). With 2 bases removed from V and 2 bases from J, the gap between germline ends came to 7 bases. This CDR3 reads CASSIRTAGNTIYF. In DNA form, the CDR3 reads TGTGCCAGTAGTATAAGGACAGCTGGAAACACCATATATTTT.

This chain links TRBV27 with TRBJ1-2; D gene uncertain. This CDR3 comprises 14 residues. V lost 2 bases and J lost 4, with 11 bases in between. Germline V gene data show CDR1 as MNHEY and CDR2 as SMNVEV (reference sequence). The CDR3 loop reads CASSLAGVGYGYTF. The CDR3 DNA follows: TGTGCCAGCAGTTTAGCTGGTGTTGGCTATGGCTACACCTTC.

V is TRBV5-6 and J is TRBJ2-7; D gene uncertain. Looked up from germline, CDR1 is SGHDT and CDR2 is YYEEEE. V lost 0 bases and J 5 bases, leaving 9 bases between the germline ends. The CDR3 is made up of 13 amino acids. The CDR3 DNA sequence: TGTGCCAGCAGCTTGGTCCCGGCGGACGAGCAGTACTTC. It translates to CASSLVPADEQYF.

This chain links TRBV28 with TRBJ2-1; TRBD2 agrees at 7 bases. Germline V lookup: CDR1 MDHEN, CDR2 SYDVKM. The CDR3 runs to 14 residues. J was trimmed by 8 bases and V by 2 bases; bases with no gene match: 6. The CDR3 nucleotides read TGTGCCAGCAGTTTAAGAGGGACTATATATGAGCAGTTCTTC. It codes for CASSLRGTIYEQFF. Based on the CDR3 plus reference TRBV28 and TRBJ2-1, the full variable domain is DVKVTQSSRYLVKRTGEKVFLECVQDMDHENMFWYRQDPGLGLRLIYFSYDVKMKEKGDIPEGYSVSREKKERFSLILESASTNQTSMYLCASSLRGTIYEQFFGPGTRLTVL.

This chain uses TRBV7-2 with TRBJ2-3; D may be TRBD2 (5 bases). CDR3 length: 16 amino acids. The germline V gene encodes CDR1 SGHTA and CDR2 FQGNSA. Trimming took off 7 bases at V and 0 bases at J, with 17 bases between the two ends. CDR3 coding DNA: TGTGCCAGCACATCAAAAACGGGGTTAAGCACAGATACGCAGTATTTT. It encodes CASTSKTGLSTDTQYF. Full variable domain (missing parts from reference TRBV7-2 and TRBJ2-3): GAGVSQSPSNKVTEKGKDVELRCDPISGHTALYWYRQSLGQGLEFLIYFQGNSAPDKSGLPSDRFSAERTGGSVSTLTIQRTQQEDSAVYLCASTSKTGLSTDTQYFGPGTRLTVL.

This chain links TRBV2 with TRBJ2-2, with D maybe TRBD2 (6 bases). Trimming removed 2 bases at V and 6 bases at J, with 16 bases between. CDR3 length equals 16 residues. The V gene's germline CDR1 is SNHLY and CDR2 FYNNEI. The DNA for the CDR3 is TGTGCCAGCAGTGAACCGGGAGTGATGCTCTCCGGGGAGCTGTTTTTT. It specifies CASSEPGVMLSGELFF.

The rearrangement links TRBV28 to TRBJ2-1, with D tentatively TRBD2 (5 bases). The germline gives CDR1 MDHEN, CDR2 SYDVKM. There are 13 residues in the CDR3. Trimming took 6 bases from V and 6 from J, leaving 12 bases between them. CDR3: CASRQQGLNEQFF. In DNA form, the CDR3 reads TGTGCCAGCAGACAACAAGGACTCAATGAGCAGTTCTTC.

The J gene is TRBJ1-1, the V gene TRBV6-5, with TRBD1 matching 10 bases. Germline V gene lookup returns CDR1 MNHEY and CDR2 SVGAGI. This CDR3 contains 13 residues. J gave up 7 bases and V 2 bases, and 1 base lay outside the gene matches. The CDR3 is CASSYRDRGEAFF. The CDR3 bases are TGTGCCAGCAGTTACCGGGACAGGGGTGAAGCTTTCTTT.

This chain connects TRBV28 to TRBJ1-2, with no clear D. Per germline, CDR1 MDHEN and CDR2 SYDVKM. This CDR3 spans 10 amino acids. Trimming shortened V by 6 bases and J by 3 bases, and 2 bases separated the two germline ends. CDR3 nucleotide sequence: TGTGCCAGCAGCCACTATGGCTACACCTTC. Protein sequence: CASSHYGYTF.

The genes are TRBV7-9 and TRBJ1-1; perhaps TRBD1 as D (6 bases). This CDR3 contains 14 residues. CDR1 is SEHNR and CDR2 is FQNEAQ in the germline V gene (reference sequence). The V end was cut by 1 base, the J end by 5 bases, with 11 bases between. The CDR3: CASSLGSRGTEAFF. DNA for the CDR3: TGTGCCAGCAGCTTAGGGTCCAGGGGAACTGAAGCTTTCTTT.

This sequence joins TRBV6-5 and TRBJ2-2, with 9 bases lining up with TRBD1. Trimming took 0 bases from V and 4 from J; bases not matched to a gene: 3. Germline assignment: CDR1 MNHEY and CDR2 SVGAGI. The CDR3 consists of 16 residues. CDR3 region: CASSYSVTGGTGELFF. The CDR3, as DNA: TGTGCCAGCAGTTACTCGGTGACAGGGGGCACCGGGGAGCTGTTTTTT.

Only a few counts were recorded for this clone. This sequence joins TRBV28 and TRBJ1-5; the D gene is possibly TRBD1 (6 bases). The CDR3 is 15 amino acids. CDR1 MDHEN and CDR2 SYDVKM come from the germline V gene. The V gene lost 6 bases and the J gene lost 4 bases, with 16 bases spanning the gap. CDR3 DNA sequence: TGTGCCAGCAGCCTCGCGGGGGCGCGGAATCAGCCCCAGCATTTT. It codes for CASSLAGARNQPQHF.

The table lists this clone with a few counts. The chain is built from TRBV27 and TRBJ1-3, with a weak D call TRBD1 (5 bases). The CDR3 has 15 amino acids. Deletions cut 6 bases from V and 2 bases from J, with 14 bases between. CDR1 is MNHEY and CDR2 is SMNVEV in the germline V gene (reference sequence). The CDR3 nucleotides are TGTGCCAGCAGCGATGCAGGGTTCGCTGGAAACACCATATATTTT. It is translated as CASSDAGFAGNTIYF.

The chain combines TRBV5-6 with TRBJ1-3; TRBD1 agrees at 7 bases. V was clipped by 0 bases and J by 0 bases; unmatched bases: 6. This CDR3 has 17 residues. Germline V lookup: CDR1 SGHDT, CDR2 YYEEEE. CDR3 sequence: CASSLGPNRGSGNTIYF. CDR3 bases: TGTGCCAGCAGCTTGGGACCCAACAGGGGCTCTGGAAACACCATATATTTT.

In regard to this clone: Within the sample, other DNA sequences also encode this same CDR3. The CDR3 loop is CATSRGGVETQYF. The CDR3 DNA reads as TGTGCCACCAGCAGAGGTGGCGTGGAGACCCAGTACTTC. The genes are TRBV15 and TRBJ2-5; D unclear. V was pared by 1 base and J by 5 bases, with 8 bases between. Per germline, CDR1 LNHNV and CDR2 YYDKDF (reference sequence). The CDR3 is 13 residues long. The full variable domain, completed using reference TRBV15 and TRBJ2-5, is DAMVIQNPRYQVTQFGKPVTLSCSQTLNHNVMYWYQQKSSQAPKLLFHYYDKDFNNEADTPDNFQSRRPNTSFCFLDIRSPGLGDTAMYLCATSRGGVETQYFGPGTRLLVL.